This section outlines one T cell receptor beta chain sequence together with its context. This sample is drawn from a study of blood T cells in healthy people across ages. PCR was performed a second time for roughly 7 to 12 cycles using a sample-barcoded 5' primer and a J-beta primer mix. A single record per CDR3 protein comes from TCRdb applying MiXCR to the 5' RACE reads. The data show 1,800,000 or so distinct CDR3 sequences, 35% to 50% seen once. The length of the CDR3 is 12 residues. V was clipped by 7 bases and J by 6 bases; unmatched bases: 5. The germline V gene has CDR1 SQVTM and CDR2 ANQGSEA. This clonotype was obtained from a human donor in good health. The chain employs TRBV29-1 and TRBJ2-3, with TRBD1 matching over 9 bases. The sample taken for sequencing was blood. The CDR3 DNA reads as TGCAGCGGGGACAGGGAGGGCGATACGCAGTATTTT. Translated, it gives CSGDREGDTQYF.